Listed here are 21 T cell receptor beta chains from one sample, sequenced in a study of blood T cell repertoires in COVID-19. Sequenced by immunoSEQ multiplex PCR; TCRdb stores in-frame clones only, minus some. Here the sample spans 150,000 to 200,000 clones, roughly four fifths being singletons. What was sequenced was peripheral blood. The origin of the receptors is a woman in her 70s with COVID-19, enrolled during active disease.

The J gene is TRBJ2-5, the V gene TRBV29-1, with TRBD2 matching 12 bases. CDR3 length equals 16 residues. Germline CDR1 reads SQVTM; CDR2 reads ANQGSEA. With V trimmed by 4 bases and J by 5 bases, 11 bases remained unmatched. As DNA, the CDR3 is TGCAGCGTTGTTAATAGACTAGCGGGAGATGGTGAGACCCAGTACTTC. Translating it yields CSVVNRLAGDGETQYF.

The CDR3 DNA sequence: TGTGCCAGCAGCCTAGGACAGGGTAGAGGAGAGACCCAGTACTTC. Amino acids: CASSLGQGRGETQYF. The V gene is TRBV14, the J gene TRBJ2-5; 8 positions match TRBD1. CDR3 length: 15 amino acids. Germline assignment: CDR1 SGHDN and CDR2 FVKESK. Trimming removed 4 bases from V and 4 bases from J; junction bases left unmatched: 8. Variable domain in full (rest from reference TRBV14 and TRBJ2-5): EAGVTQFPSHSVIEKGQTVTLRCDPISGHDNLYWYRRVMGKEIKFLLHFVKESKQDESGMPNNRFLAERTGGTYSTLKVQPAELEDSGVYFCASSLGQGRGETQYFGPGTRLLVL.

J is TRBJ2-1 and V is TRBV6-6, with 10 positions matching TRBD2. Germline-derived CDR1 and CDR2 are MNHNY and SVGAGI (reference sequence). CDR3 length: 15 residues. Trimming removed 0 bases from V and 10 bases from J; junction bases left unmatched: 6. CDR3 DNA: TGTGCCAGCAGTTACTCAGAGACTAGCGGGCTGGAGCAGTTCTTC. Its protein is CASSYSETSGLEQFF.

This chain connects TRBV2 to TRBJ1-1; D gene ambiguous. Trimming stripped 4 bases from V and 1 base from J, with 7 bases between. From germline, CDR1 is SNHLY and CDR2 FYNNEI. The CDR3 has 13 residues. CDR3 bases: TGTGCCAGCAGTGGGGAGGGGAACACTGAAGCTTTCTTT. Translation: CASSGEGNTEAFF.

CDR3 sequence reads: CASSLGDRDTDTQYF. For the CDR3, the DNA is TGCGCCAGCAGCTTGGGGGACAGGGACACAGATACGCAGTATTTT. V usage is TRBV5-1 and J usage is TRBJ2-3, with 9 positions matching TRBD1. The V gene's germline CDR1 is SGHRS and CDR2 YFSETQ. This CDR3 region has 15 residues. V lost 0 bases, J lost 2 bases, and 1 base stayed unmatched. Based on the CDR3 plus reference TRBV5-1 and TRBJ2-3, the full variable domain is KAGVTQTPRYLIKTRGQQVTLSCSPISGHRSVSWYQQTPGQGLQFLFEYFSETQRNKGNFPGRFSGRQFSNSRSEMNVSTLELGDSALYLCASSLGDRDTDTQYFGPGTRLTVL.

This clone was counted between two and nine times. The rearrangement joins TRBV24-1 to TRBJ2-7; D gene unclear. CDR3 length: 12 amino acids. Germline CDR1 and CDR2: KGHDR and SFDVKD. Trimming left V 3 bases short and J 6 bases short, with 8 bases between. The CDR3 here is CATSDPKSEQYF. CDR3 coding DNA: TGTGCCACCAGTGATCCTAAATCCGAGCAGTACTTC.

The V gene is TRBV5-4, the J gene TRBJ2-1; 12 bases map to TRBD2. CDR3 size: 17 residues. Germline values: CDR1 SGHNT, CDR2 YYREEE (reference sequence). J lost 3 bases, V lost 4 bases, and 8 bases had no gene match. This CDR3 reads CASSDRTSGIHYNEQFF. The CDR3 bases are TGTGCCAGCAGCGATCGGACTAGCGGGATTCACTACAATGAGCAGTTCTTC.

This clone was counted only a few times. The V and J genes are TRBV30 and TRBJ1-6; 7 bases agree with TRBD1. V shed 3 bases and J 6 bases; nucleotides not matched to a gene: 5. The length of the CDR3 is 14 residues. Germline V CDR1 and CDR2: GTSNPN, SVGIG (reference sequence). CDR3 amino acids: CAWRGGQPNSPLHF. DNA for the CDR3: TGTGCCTGGAGGGGGGGACAGCCTAATTCACCCCTCCACTTT. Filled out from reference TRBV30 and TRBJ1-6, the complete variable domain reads SQTIHQWPATLVQPVGSPLSLECTVEGTSNPNLYWYRQAAGRGLQLLFYSVGIGQISSEVPQNLSASRPQDRQFILSSKKLLLSDSGFYLCAWRGGQPNSPLHFGNGTRLTVT.

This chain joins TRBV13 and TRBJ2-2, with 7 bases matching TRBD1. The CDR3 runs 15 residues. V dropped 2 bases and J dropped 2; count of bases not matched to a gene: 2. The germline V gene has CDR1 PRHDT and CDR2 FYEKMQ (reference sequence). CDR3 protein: CASSLRQGNTGELFF. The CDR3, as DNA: TGTGCCAGCAGCTTACGACAGGGAAACACCGGGGAGCTGTTTTTT.

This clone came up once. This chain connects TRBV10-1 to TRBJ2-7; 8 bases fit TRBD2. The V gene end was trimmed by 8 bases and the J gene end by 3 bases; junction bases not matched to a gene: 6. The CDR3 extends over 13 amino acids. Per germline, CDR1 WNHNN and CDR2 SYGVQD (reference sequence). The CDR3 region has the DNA TGCGCCAGCGGTCCTGCGGGAGGCTACGAGCAGTACTTC. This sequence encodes CASGPAGGYEQYF.

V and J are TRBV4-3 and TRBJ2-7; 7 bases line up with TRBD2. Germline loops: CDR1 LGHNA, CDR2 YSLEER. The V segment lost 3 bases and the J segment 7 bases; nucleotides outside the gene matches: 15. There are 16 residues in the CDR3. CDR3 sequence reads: CASSHDTTSLRGEQYF. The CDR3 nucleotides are TGCGCCAGCAGCCACGACACGACTAGCCTAAGGGGAGAGCAGTACTTC.

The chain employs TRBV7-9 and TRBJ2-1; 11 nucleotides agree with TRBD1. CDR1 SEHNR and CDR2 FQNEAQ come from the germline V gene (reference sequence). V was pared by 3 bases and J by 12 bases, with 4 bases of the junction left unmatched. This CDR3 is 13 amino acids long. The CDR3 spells CASSLGTGGVQFF. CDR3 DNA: TGTGCCAGCAGCTTGGGGACAGGGGGAGTGCAGTTCTTC. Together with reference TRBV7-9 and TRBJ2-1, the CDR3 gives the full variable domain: DTGVSQNPRHKITKRGQNVTFRCDPISEHNRLYWYRQTLGQGPEFLTYFQNEAQLEKSRLLSDRFSAERPKGSFSTLEIQRTEQGDSAMYLCASSLGTGGVQFFGPGTRLTVL.

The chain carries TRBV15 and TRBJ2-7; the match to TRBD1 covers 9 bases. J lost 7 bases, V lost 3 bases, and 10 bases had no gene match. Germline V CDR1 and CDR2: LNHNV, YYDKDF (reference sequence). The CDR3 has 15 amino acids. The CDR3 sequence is CATSSETGGWVEQYF. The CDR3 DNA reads TGTGCCACCAGCAGCGAAACAGGGGGCTGGGTTGAGCAGTACTTC.

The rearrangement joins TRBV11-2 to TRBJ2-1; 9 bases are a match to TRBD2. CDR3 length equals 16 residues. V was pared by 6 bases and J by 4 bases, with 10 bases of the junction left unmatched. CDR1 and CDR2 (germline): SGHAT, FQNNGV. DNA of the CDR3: TGTGCCAGCAGAAGGGCGGGAGGGGGGAGGTACAATGAGCAGTTCTTC. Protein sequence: CASRRAGGGRYNEQFF.

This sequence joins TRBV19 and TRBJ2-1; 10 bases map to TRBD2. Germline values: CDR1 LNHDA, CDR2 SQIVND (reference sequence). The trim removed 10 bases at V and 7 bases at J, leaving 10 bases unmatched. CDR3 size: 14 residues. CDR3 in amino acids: CATQRVAGGNEQFF. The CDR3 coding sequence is TGTGCCACCCAAAGGGTAGCGGGAGGAAATGAGCAGTTCTTC.

The CDR3: CASSPRGALYGELFF. Written as DNA, the CDR3 is TGTGCCAGCAGTCCACGTGGGGCCCTTTATGGGGAGCTGTTTTTT. The chain joins TRBV27 to TRBJ2-2, with D tentatively TRBD1 (5 bases). This CDR3 comprises 15 residues. V lost 5 bases, J lost 8 bases, and 18 bases lay in between. Looked up from germline, CDR1 is MNHEY and CDR2 is SMNVEV (reference sequence).

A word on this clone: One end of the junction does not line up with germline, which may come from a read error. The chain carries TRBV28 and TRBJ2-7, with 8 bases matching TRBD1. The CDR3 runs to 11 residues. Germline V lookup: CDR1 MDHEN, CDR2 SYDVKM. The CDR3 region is CASSPRDRPHF. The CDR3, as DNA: TGTGCCAGCAGCCCCCGGGACAGGCCACACTTC.

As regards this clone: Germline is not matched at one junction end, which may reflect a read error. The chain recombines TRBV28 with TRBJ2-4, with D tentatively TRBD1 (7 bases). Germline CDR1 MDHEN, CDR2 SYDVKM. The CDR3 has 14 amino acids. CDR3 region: CGSQGGLAKNIQYF. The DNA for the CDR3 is TGCGGGTCCCAGGGGGGATTAGCCAAAAACATTCAGTACTTC. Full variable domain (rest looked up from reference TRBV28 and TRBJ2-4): DVKVTQSSRYLVKRTGEKVFLECVQDMDHENMFWYRQDPGLGLRLIYFSYDVKMKEKGDIPEGYSVSREKKERFSLILESASTNQTSMYLCGSQGGLAKNIQYFGAGTRLSVL.

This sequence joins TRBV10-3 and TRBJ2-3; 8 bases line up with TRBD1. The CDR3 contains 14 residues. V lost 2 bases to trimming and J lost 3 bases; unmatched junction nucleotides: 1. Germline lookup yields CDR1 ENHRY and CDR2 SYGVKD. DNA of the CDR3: TGTGCCATCAGTGAGGGACAGGGAACAGATACGCAGTATTTT. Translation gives CAISEGQGTDTQYF.

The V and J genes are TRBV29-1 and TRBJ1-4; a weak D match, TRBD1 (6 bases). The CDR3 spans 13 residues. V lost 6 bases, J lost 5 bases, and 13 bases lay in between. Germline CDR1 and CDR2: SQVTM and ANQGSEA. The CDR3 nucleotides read TGCAGCGTGGAGGGGGAGGGAAATGAAAAACTGTTTTTT. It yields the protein CSVEGEGNEKLFF.

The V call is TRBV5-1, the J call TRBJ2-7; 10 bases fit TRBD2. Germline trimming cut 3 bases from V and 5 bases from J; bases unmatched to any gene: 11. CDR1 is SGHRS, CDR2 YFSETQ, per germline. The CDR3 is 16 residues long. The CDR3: CASSWGDSGRNNEQYF. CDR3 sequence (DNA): TGCGCCAGCAGCTGGGGGGATAGCGGGAGGAACAACGAGCAGTACTTC.